This T cell receptor (beta chain) stems from a study of blood T cell repertoires in COVID-19. Study context: From T cells, B-cell-depleted T cells, or PBMCs came the material, which was cDNA or gDNA.

This clone showed up many times. Here immunoSEQ multiplex PCR was the method, and the copy in TCRdb shows in-frame clones only, minus some. Of around 130,000 clones detected, roughly 85% appear once; the ten largest clones hold around 4%. CDR1 MGHRA and CDR2 YSYEKL come from the germline V gene. CDR3 length equals 19 residues. With 4 bases clipped from V and 5 bases from J, the junction kept 15 bases outside the gene matches. This clonotype was sampled from a human donor in a cohort sampled during active COVID-19. Sequenced sample: peripheral blood. The chain links TRBV4-1 to TRBJ2-3, with 13 bases lining up with TRBD2. In DNA form, the CDR3 reads TGCGCCAGCAGCCCCTCATTTGGGACTAGCGGGATAGGGGGAGATACGCAGTATTTT. Amino acid sequence: CASSPSFGTSGIGGDTQYF.